What follows describes a single T cell receptor beta chain. These data belong to a study of blood T cell repertoires in COVID-19. The germline V gene has CDR1 SGHVS and CDR2 FQNEAQ. The CDR3 runs to 16 residues. The V and J ends lost 5 bases and 4 bases respectively, with 20 bases between them. Measured with immunoSEQ multiplex PCR; TCRdb has only the in-frame clones, and not every one. The repertoire has about 170,000 clones, approximately 79% of them found once; the top ten carry approximately 3%. J is TRBJ1-1 and V is TRBV7-8; D perhaps matches TRBD1 (5 bases). Material for sequencing was peripheral blood. This TCR was recovered from a woman older than 75 with acute or convalescent COVID-19. The CDR3 protein is CASSLRDDLRSTEAFF. CDR3 nucleotides: TGTGCCAGCAGCCTGCGGGACGACCTTCGGAGCACTGAAGCTTTCTTT.